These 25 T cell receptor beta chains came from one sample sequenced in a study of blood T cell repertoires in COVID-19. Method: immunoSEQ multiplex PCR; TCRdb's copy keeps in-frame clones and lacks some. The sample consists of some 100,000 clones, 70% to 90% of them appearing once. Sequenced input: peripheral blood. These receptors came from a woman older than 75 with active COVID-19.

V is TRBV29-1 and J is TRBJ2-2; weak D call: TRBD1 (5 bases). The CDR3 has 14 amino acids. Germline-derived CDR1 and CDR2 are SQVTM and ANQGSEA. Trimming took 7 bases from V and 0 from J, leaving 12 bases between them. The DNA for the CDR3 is TGCAGCGCCAGGGATTTCGCGAACACCGGGGAGCTGTTTTTT. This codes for CSARDFANTGELFF.

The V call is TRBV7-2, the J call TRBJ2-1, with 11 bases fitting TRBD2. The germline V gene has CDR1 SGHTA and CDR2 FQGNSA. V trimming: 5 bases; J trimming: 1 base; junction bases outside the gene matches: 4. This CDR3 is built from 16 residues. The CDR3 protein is CASSPTSGTSYNEQFF. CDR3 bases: TGTGCCAGCAGCCCGACTAGCGGGACGTCCTACAATGAGCAGTTCTTC.

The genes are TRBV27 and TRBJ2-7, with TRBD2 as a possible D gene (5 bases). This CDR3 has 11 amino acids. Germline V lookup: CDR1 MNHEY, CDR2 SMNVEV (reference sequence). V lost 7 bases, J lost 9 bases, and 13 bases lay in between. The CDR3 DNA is TGTGCCAGCACCAACCGGAGCGGGCAGTACTTC. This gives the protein CASTNRSGQYF.

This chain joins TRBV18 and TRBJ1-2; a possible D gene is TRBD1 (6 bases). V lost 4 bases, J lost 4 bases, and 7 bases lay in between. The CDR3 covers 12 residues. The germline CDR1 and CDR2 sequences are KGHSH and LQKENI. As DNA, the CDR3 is TGTGCCAGCTCACAACAGGGCTATGGCTACACCTTC. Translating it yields CASSQQGYGYTF.

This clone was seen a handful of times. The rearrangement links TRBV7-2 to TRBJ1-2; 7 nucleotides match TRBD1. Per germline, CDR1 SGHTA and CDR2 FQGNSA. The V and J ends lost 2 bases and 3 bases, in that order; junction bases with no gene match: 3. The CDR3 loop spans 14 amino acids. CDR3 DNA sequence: TGTGCCAGCAGCTTAAACAGGGGCGACTATGGCTACACCTTC. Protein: CASSLNRGDYGYTF.

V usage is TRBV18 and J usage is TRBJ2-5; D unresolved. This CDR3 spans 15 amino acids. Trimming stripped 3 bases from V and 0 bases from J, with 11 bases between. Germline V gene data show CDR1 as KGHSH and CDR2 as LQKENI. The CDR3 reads CASSPQVTDQETQYF. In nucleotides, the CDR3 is TGTGCCAGCTCACCCCAGGTCACAGACCAAGAGACCCAGTACTTC.

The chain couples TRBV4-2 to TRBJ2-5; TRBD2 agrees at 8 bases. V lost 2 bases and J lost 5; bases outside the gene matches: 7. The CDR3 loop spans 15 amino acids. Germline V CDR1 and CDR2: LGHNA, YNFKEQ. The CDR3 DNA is TGTGCCAGCAGCCAAAGCACGCCGGGAGGGGAGACCCAGTACTTC. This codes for CASSQSTPGGETQYF.

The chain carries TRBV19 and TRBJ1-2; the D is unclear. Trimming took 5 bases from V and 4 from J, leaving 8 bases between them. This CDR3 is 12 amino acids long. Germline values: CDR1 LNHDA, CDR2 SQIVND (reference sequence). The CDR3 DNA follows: TGTGCCAGTAGTCGAACCGGCTATGGCTACACCTTC. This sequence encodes CASSRTGYGYTF.

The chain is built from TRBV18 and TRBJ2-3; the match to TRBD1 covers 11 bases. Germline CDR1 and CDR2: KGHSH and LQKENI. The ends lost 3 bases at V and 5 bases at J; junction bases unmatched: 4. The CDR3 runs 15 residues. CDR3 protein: CASSPDRGRQDTQYF. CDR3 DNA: TGTGCCAGCTCACCGGACAGGGGGCGGCAAGATACGCAGTATTTT.

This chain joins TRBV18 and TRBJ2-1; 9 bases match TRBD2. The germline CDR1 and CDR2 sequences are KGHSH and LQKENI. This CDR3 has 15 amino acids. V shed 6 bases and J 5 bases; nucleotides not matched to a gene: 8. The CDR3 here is CASSRMTSGNNEQFF. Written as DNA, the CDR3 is TGTGCCAGCTCGCGAATGACTAGCGGAAACAATGAGCAGTTCTTC.

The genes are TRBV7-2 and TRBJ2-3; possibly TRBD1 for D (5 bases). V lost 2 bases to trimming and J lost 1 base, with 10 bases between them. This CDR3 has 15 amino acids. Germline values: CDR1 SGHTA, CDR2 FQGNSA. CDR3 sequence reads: CASSLLGAGTDTQYF. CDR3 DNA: TGTGCCAGCAGCTTACTTGGGGCTGGCACAGATACGCAGTATTTT.

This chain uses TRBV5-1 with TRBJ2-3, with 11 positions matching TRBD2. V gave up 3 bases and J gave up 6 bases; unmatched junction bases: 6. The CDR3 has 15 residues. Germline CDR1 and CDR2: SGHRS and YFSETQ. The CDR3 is CASSYLAGGPDTQYF. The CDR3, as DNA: TGCGCCAGCAGCTACTTAGCGGGAGGGCCTGATACGCAGTATTTT. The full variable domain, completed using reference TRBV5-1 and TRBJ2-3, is KAGVTQTPRYLIKTRGQQVTLSCSPISGHRSVSWYQQTPGQGLQFLFEYFSETQRNKGNFPGRFSGRQFSNSRSEMNVSTLELGDSALYLCASSYLAGGPDTQYFGPGTRLTVL.

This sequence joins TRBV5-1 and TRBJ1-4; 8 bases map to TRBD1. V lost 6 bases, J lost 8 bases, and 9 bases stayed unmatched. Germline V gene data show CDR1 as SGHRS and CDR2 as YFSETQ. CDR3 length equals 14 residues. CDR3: CASTRTGSGEKLFF. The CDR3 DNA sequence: TGCGCCAGCACCCGGACAGGGTCCGGGGAAAAACTGTTTTTT.

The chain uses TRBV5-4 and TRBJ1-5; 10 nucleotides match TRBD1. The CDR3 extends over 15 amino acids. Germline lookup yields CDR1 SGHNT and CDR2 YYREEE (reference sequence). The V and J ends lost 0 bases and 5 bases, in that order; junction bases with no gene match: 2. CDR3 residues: CASSLGGTGDQPQHF. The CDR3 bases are TGTGCCAGCAGCTTGGGCGGGACAGGGGATCAGCCCCAGCATTTT.

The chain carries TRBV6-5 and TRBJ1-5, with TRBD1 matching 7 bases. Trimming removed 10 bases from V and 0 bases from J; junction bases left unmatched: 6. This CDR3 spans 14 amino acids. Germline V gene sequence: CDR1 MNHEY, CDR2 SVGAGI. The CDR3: CATGTAYSNQPQHF. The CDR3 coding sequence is TGTGCCACTGGGACAGCCTATAGCAATCAGCCCCAGCATTTT.

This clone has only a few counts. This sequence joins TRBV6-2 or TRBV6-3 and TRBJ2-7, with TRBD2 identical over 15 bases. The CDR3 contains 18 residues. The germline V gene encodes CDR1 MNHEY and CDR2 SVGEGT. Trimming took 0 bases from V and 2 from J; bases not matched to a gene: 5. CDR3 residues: CASSYSTGTSGRTYEQYF. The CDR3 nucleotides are TGTGCCAGCAGTTACTCAACCGGGACTAGCGGGAGGACCTACGAGCAGTACTTC.

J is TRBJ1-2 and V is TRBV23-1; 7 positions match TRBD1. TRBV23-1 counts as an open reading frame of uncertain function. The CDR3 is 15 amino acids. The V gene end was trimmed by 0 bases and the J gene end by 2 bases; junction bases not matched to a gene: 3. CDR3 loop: CASSQSLQGNYGYTF. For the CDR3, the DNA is TGCGCCAGCAGTCAATCGTTACAGGGGAACTATGGCTACACCTTC.

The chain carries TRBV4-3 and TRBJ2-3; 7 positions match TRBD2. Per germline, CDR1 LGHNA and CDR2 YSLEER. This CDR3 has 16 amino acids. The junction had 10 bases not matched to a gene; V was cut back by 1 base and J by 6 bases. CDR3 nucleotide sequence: TGCGCCAGCAGCCAAGCATTCGGGAGGACGTCGGATACGCAGTATTTT. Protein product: CASSQAFGRTSDTQYF.

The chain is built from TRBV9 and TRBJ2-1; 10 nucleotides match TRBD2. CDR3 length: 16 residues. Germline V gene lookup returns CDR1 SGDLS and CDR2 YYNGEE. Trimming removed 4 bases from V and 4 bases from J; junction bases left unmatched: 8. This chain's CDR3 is CASSSGTSAIYNEQFF. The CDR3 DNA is TGTGCCAGCAGCTCTGGGACTAGCGCCATATACAATGAGCAGTTCTTC.

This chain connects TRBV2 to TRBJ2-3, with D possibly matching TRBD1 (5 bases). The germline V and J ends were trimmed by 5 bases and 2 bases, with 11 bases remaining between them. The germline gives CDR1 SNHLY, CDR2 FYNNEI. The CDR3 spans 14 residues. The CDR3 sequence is CASSLGRNTDTQYF. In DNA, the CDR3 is TGTGCCAGCAGTTTGGGGCGGAACACAGATACGCAGTATTTT.

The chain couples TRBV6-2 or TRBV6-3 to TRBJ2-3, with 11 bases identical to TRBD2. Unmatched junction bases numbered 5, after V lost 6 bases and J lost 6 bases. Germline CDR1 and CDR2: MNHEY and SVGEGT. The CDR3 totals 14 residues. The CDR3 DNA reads TGTGCCAGCAGCCTAGCGGGGGGCCGTGATACGCAGTATTTT. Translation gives CASSLAGGRDTQYF.

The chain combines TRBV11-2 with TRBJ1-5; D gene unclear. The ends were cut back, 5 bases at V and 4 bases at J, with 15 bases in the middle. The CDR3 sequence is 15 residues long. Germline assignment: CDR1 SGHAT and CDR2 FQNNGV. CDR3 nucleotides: TGTGCCAGCAGCCCGGGCTCGGGAGGGAATCAGCCCCAGCATTTT. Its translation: CASSPGSGGNQPQHF.

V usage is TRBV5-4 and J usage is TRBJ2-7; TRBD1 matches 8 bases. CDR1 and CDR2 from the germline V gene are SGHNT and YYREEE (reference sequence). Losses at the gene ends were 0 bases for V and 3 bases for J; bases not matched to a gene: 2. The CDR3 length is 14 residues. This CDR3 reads CASSLVTGGYEQYF. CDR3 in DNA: TGTGCCAGCAGCTTGGTAACAGGGGGCTACGAGCAGTACTTC.

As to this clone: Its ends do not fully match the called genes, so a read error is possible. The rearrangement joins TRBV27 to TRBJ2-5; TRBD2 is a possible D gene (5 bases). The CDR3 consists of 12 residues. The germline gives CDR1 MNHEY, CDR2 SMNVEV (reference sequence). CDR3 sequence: CASSLSEGPPHF. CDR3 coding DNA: TGTGCCAGCAGTTTATCTGAGGGTCCCCCGCACTTC.

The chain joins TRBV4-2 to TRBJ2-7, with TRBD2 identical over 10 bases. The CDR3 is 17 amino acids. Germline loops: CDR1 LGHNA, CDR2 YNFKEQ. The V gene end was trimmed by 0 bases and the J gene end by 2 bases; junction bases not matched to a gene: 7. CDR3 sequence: CASSQDLLSGRAYEQYF. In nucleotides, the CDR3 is TGTGCCAGCAGCCAAGATCTTTTAAGCGGGAGGGCCTACGAGCAGTACTTC.